This T cell receptor beta chain derives from a study of T cell responses to AZD1222 COVID-19 vaccine. This CDR3 has 18 residues. Germline V gene sequence: CDR1 KGHSH, CDR2 LQKENI. With 3 bases removed from V and 0 bases from J, the gap between germline ends came to 18 bases. About this clone: Its antigen is unknown.

Sequencing was performed with immunoSEQ multiplex PCR; in TCRdb, only in-frame clones are kept and a portion is missing. The sample consists of approximately 190,000 clones, about 87% of them appearing once. Study-level findings and limits: Only a handful of individuals given AZD1222 were seropositive at baseline. Sampling that yielded the repertoires occurred only after the peak T cell response.

The gene calls are TRBV18 and TRBJ2-1; maybe TRBD1 (6 bases). Sequences were derived from peripheral blood, sampled on day 0 of MenACWY control vaccination. This clonotype originated in an adult in good health. In DNA form, the CDR3 reads TGTGCCAGCTCACCTCACCTTCTGGACAGCAGCTCCTACAATGAGCAGTTCTTC. As protein: CASSPHLLDSSSYNEQFF.